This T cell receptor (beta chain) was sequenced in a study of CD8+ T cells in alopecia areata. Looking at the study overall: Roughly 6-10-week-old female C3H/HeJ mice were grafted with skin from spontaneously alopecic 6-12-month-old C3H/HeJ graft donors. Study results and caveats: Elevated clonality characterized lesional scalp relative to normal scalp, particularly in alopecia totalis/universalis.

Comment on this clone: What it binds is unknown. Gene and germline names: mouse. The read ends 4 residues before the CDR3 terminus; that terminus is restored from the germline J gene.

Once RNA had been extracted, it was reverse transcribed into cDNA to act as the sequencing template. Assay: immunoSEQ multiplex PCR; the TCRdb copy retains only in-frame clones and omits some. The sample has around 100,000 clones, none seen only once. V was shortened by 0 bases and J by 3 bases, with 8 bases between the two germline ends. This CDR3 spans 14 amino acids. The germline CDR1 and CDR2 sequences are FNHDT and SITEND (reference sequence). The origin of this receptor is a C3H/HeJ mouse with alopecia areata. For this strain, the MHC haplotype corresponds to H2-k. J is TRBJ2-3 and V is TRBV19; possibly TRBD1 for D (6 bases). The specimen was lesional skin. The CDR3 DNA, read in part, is TGTGCCAGCAGTATAGCCGACAGGGCAGAA. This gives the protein CASSIADRAE. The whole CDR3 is CASSIADRAETLYF.